The following is a T cell receptor (beta chain) sequence with its context. Its specificity is not known. The data were obtained in a study of siplizumab effects on memory and regulatory T cells. Germline CDR1 reads LNHDA; CDR2 reads SQIVND (reference sequence). Trimming cost V 9 bases and J 10 bases, with 19 bases left between them. The length of the CDR3 is 13 residues. The assay was immunoSEQ multiplex PCR, and TCRdb's table has in-frame clones only and misses some. Of about 50,000 clones detected, about 88% appear once; the ten largest clones hold approximately 0.35%. Findings and limits, study-wide: Naive T cells were seen as more diverse than memory cells and as major alloresponse contributors. Confirmation was lacking for the suppressive function of proliferating Tregs derived from siplizumab cultures.

The source is a human donor in good health. This sequence joins TRBV19 and TRBJ2-1; weak D call: TRBD1 (7 bases). What was sequenced was naive CD8+ T cells sorted from blood. The CDR3 protein is CASRTGGGGEQFF. The CDR3 DNA sequence: TGTGCCAGCAGGACAGGTGGAGGGGGGGAGCAGTTCTTC.